This T cell receptor (beta chain) stems from a study of T cell repertoires in cytomegalovirus infection. One entry per CDR3 protein results from TCRdb running MiXCR on the reads. The sample yields 680,000 or so distinct CDR3 sequences, 35% seen once. This clonotype was recorded a few times. The CDR3 spans 17 residues. CDR1 and CDR2 (germline): SEHNR, FQNEAQ (reference sequence). The V gene end was trimmed by 10 bases and the J gene end by 0 bases; junction bases not matched to a gene: 13. This chain connects TRBV7-9 to TRBJ2-3; 10 nucleotides align to TRBD2. The TCR comes from a human donor in good health (CMV status not recorded). Some clones in this sample may be carry-over from other donors' samples. Material for sequencing was PBMCs. CDR3 sequence: CAIDPSGSIWSTDTQYF. The CDR3 coding sequence is TGTGCCATCGACCCTAGCGGGAGTATATGGAGCACAGATACGCAGTATTTT.